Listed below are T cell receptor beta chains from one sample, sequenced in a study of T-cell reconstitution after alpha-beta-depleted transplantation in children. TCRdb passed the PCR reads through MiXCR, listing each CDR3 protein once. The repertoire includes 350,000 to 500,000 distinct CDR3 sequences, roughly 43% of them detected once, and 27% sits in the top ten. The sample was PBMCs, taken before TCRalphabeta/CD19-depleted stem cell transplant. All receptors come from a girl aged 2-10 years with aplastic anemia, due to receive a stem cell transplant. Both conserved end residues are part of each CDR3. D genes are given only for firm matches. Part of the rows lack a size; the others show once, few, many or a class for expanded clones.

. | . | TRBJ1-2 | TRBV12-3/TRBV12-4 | CASSRLVSRRVLNGYTF | TGTGCCAGCAGCCGCTTGGTTTCGAGGAGAGTTTTGAATGGCTACACCTTC
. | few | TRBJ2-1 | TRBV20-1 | CSARDTGARNEQFF | TGCAGTGCTAGAGATACGGGGGCGCGCAATGAGCAGTTCTTC
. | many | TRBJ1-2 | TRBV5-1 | CASSPDQGLRGDGYTF | TGCGCCAGCAGCCCAGATCAGGGGCTGCGGGGCGATGGCTACACCTTC
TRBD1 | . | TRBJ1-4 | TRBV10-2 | CASTYRGKGQANEKLFF | TGCGCCAGCACTTACAGGGGAAAAGGGCAAGCTAATGAAAAACTGTTTTTT
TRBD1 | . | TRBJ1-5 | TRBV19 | CASSWTGAGQPQHF | TGTGCCAGTAGTTGGACAGGGGCCGGGCAGCCCCAGCATTTT
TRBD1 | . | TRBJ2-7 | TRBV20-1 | CSAIYGTGSDEQYF | TGCAGTGCTATCTACGGGACAGGGTCCGACGAGCAGTACTTC
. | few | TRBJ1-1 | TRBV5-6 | CASSFRSNTEAFF | TGTGCCAGCAGCTTTAGGTCGAACACTGAAGCTTTCTTT
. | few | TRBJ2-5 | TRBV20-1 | CSARPRQYQETQYF | TGCAGTGCTAGGCCGCGCCAGTACCAAGAGACCCAGTACTTC
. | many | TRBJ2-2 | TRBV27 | CASSWTASNTGELFF | TGTGCCAGCAGTTGGACAGCGTCTAACACCGGGGAGCTGTTTTTT
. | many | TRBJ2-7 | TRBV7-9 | CASSSRDWRGENYEQYF | TGTGCCAGCAGCTCCAGAGATTGGCGAGGAGAGAACTACGAGCAGTACTTC